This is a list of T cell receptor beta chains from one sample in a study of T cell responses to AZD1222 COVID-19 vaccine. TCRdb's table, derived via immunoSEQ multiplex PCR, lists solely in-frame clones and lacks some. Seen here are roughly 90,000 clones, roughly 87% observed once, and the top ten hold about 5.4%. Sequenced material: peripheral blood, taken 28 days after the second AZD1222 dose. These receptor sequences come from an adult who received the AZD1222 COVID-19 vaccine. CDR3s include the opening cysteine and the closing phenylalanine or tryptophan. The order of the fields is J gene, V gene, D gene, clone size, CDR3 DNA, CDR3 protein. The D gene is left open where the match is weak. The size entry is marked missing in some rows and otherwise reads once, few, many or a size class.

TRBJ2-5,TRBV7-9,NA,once,TGTGCCAGCAGCGCCCGAACCCTCCAAGAGACCCAGTACTTC,CASSARTLQETQYF
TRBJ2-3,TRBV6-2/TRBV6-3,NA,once,TGTGCCAGCAGTTACGTGGGGCAGTATGCAGATACGCAGTATTTT,CASSYVGQYADTQYF
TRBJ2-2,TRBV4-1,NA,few,TGCGCCAGCAGTAGACAGACTAATATCGGGGAGCTGTTTTTT,CASSRQTNIGELFF
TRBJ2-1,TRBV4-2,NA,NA,TGTGCCAGCAGCCTAAGTATGGGGTCCGGTAGTAATGAGCAGTTCTTC,CASSLSMGSGSNEQFF
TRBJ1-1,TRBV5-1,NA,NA,TGCGCCAGCAGCAGGAAGGACACTGAAGCTTTCTTT,CASSRKDTEAFF
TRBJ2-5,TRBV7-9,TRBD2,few,TGTGCCAGCAGCCCCCGACTAGCGGGGGGTGTAGAGACCCAGTACTTC,CASSPRLAGGVETQYF
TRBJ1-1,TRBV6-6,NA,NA,TGTGCCAGCAGCCCCCTTACTACAGGGAAGACTGAAGCTTTCTTT,CASSPLTTGKTEAFF
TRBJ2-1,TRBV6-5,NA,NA,TGTGCCAGCAGATACGACAGGTACTACAATGAGCAGTTCTTC,CASRYDRYYNEQFF
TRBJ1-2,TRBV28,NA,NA,TGTGCCAGCAGCCTATCCACGGCTAACTATGGCTACACCTTC,CASSLSTANYGYTF
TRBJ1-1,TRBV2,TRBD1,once,TGTGCCAGCAGTTCGCGGACAGGGACCAAAGCTTTCTTT,CASSSRTGTKAFF
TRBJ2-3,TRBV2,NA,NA,TGTGCCAGCAGCCGAATTGGGGACATCTACACAGATACGCAGTATTTT,CASSRIGDIYTDTQYF
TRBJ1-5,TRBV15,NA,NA,TGTGCCACCAGCAGAGATTGGGGCAATCAGCCCCAGCATTTT,CATSRDWGNQPQHF
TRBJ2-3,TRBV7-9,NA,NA,TGTGCCAGCAGTATAGAGGGGGGTTCAGATACGCAGTATTTT,CASSIEGGSDTQYF
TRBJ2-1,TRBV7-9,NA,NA,TGTGCCAGCAGCCATCAGGGCCTTGAGCAGTTCTTC,CASSHQGLEQFF
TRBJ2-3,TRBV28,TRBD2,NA,TGTGCCAGCAGTTCACCTGGGGGAGGGGAAGATACGCAGTATTTT,CASSSPGGGEDTQYF
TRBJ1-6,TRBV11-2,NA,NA,TGTGCCAGCAGCTTAGTGGGGCAGGGGTATTCACCCCTCCACTTT,CASSLVGQGYSPLHF
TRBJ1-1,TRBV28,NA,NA,TGTGCCAGCACCACACCCTCGTGGACTGAAGCTTTCTTT,CASTTPSWTEAFF
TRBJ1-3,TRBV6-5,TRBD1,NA,TGTGCCAGCAGTTACGGTGACAGGGCTGGAAACACCATATATTTT,CASSYGDRAGNTIYF
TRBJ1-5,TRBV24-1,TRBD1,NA,TGTGCCACCAGTGATAGGACAGGGGGCAACCAGCCCCAGCATTTT,CATSDRTGGNQPQHF
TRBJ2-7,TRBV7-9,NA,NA,TGTGCCAGCAGCTTAGGGGCAGACTACGAGCAGTACTTC,CASSLGADYEQYF
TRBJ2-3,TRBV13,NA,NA,TGTGCCAGCAGCTTGGCTCGCGTCGCGCAGTATTTT,CASSLARVAQYF
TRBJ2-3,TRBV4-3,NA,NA,TGCGCCAGCAGCCAAGGGTGGGGTGAGGGCACAGATACGCAGTATTTT,CASSQGWGEGTDTQYF
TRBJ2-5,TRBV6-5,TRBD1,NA,TGTGCCAGCAGCCGGGACAGGGGCTGGGAGACCCAGTACTTC,CASSRDRGWETQYF
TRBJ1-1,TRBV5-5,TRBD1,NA,TGTGCCAGCAGCTCTGACAGGGGTTGGGGCACTGAAGCTTTCTTT,CASSSDRGWGTEAFF
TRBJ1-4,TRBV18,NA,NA,TGTGCCAGCTCACCACCGGCGAGGGCACGTGGGGAAAAACTGTTTTTT,CASSPPARARGEKLFF
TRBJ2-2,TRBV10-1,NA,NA,TGCGCCAGCACTCCCGGGAACACCGGGGAGCTGTTTTTT,CASTPGNTGELFF